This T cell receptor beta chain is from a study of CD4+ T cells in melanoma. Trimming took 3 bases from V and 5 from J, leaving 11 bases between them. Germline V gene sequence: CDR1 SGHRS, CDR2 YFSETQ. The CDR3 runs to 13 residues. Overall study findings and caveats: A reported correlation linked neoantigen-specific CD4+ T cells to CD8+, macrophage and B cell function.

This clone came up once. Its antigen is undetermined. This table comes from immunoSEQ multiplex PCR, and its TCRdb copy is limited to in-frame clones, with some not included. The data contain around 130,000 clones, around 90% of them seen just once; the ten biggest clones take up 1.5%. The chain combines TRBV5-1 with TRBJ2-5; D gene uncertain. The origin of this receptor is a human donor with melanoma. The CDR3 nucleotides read TGCGCCAGCAGCTCCGAGGTTAGCGAGACCCAGTACTTC. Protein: CASSSEVSETQYF. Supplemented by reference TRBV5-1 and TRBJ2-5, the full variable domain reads KAGVTQTPRYLIKTRGQQVTLSCSPISGHRSVSWYQQTPGQGLQFLFEYFSETQRNKGNFPGRFSGRQFSNSRSEMNVSTLELGDSALYLCASSSEVSETQYFGPGTRLLVL.